There are many counts of the clone carrying this T cell receptor (beta chain). Its antigen is still unknown. These data belong to a study of response to subunit inactivated influenza vaccine. Study-wide results and limits: With each seasonal influenza vaccination, the authors suggested, few new T cells are recruited.

TCRdb called the RT-PCR reads again in MiXCR, with one record for every CDR3 protein. The sample shows about 500,000 distinct CDR3 sequences, about 15% of them seen only once. The V end was cut by 5 bases, the J end by 5 bases, with 14 bases between. This CDR3 region has 14 residues. The origin of this receptor is a man between 50 and 69 years old who received an inactivated influenza vaccine. Material: CD4+ T cells sorted from PBMCs, obtained less than 30 months after vaccination. J is TRBJ2-3 and V is TRBV12-3 or TRBV12-4; D possibly uses TRBD1 or TRBD2 (6 bases each). CDR3 in DNA: TGTGCCAGCAGTGTAAGGGGGGCGGAAGATACGCAGTATTTT. Translation: CASSVRGAEDTQYF.